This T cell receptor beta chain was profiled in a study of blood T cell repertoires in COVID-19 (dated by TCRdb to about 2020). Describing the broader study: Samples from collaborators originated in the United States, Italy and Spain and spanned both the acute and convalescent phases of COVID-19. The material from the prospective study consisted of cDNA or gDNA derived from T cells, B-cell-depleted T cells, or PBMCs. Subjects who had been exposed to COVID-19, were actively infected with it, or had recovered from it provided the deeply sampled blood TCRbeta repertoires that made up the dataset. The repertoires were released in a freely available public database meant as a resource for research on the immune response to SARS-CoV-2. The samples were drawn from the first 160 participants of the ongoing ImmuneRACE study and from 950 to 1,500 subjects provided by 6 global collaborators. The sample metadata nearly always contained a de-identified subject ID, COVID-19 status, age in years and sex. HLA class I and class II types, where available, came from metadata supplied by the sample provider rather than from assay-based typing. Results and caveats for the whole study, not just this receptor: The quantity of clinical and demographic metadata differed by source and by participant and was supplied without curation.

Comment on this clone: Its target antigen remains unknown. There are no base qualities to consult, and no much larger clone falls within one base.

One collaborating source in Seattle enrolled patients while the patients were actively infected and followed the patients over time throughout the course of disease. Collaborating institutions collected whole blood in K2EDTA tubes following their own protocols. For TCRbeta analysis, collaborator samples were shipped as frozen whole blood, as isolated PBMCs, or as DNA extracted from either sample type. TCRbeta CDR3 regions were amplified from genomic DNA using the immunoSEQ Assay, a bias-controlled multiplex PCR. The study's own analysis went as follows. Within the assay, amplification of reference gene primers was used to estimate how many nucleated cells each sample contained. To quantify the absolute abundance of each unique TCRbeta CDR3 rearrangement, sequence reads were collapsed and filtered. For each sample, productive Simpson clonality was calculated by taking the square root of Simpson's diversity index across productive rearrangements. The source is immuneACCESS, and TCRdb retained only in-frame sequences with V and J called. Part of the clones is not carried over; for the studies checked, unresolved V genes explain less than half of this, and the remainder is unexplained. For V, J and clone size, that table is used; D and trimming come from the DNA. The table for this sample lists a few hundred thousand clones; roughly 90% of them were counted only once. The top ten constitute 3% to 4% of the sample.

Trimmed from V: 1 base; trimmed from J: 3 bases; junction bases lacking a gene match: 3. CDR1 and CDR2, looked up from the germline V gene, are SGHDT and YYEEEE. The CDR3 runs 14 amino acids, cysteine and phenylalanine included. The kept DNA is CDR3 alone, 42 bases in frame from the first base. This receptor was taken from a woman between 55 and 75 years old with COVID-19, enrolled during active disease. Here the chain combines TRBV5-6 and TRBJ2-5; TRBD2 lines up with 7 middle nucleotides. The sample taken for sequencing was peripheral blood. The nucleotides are TGTGCCAGCAGCTTGTTCACTAGCGAAGAGACCCAGTACTTC. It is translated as CASSLFTSEETQYF.